Reported below is one T cell receptor (beta chain). Its specificity is not known. This sample is drawn from a study of stem cell transplantation in POMP-related autoinflammatory disease. Points from the study as a whole: In patients with PRAID, every analyzed T-cell subset tended to show lower diversity and higher clonality. Patients with PRAID showed a restricted number of unique TRB V-J gene pairings.

Germline V gene sequence: CDR1 MNHEY, CDR2 SVGAGI. Losses at the gene ends were 2 bases for V and 1 base for J; bases not matched to a gene: 6. The CDR3 runs to 16 residues. The repertoire was sequenced with immunoSEQ multiplex PCR; TCRdb's copy has only in-frame clones and lacks some. The sample shows 6,000 to 7,000 clones, 75% to 90% of them seen only once. The specimen sequenced was a CXCR5-defined cell subset from PBMCs. The clonotype comes from a human donor in good health. The chain carries TRBV6-5 and TRBJ2-5, with TRBD2 matching over 8 bases. CDR3 in DNA: TGTGCCAGCAGTTACGTAGCGGGGACGATCCAAGAGACCCAGTACTTC. This encodes CASSYVAGTIQETQYF.